This TCR beta chain was identified in a study of blood T cell repertoires in COVID-19 (dated by TCRdb to the early 2020s). Concerning the study at large: Samples from collaborators originated in the United States, Italy and Spain and spanned both the acute and convalescent phases of COVID-19. The material from the prospective study consisted of cDNA or gDNA derived from T cells, B-cell-depleted T cells, or PBMCs. Deeply sampled blood TCRbeta repertoires from subjects exposed to, actively infected with, or recovered from COVID-19 were included in the dataset. The repertoires were made available in a free public database intended to serve as a resource for research on the immune response to SARS-CoV-2. The samples were drawn from the first 160 participants of the ongoing ImmuneRACE study and from more than 1,000 subjects provided by 6 global collaborators. The sample metadata nearly always contained a de-identified subject ID, COVID-19 status, age in years and sex. Where available, HLA class I and class II types were obtained from metadata supplied by the sample provider rather than from assay-based typing.

From a lookup of the germline V gene (reference sequence), CDR1 and CDR2 are LGHDT and YNNKEL. The cysteine opens and the phenylalanine closes a CDR3 of 12 amino acids. Of all the DNA, just the CDR3 is kept, 36 bases in frame from base 1. The junction carries 13 bases between V and J, which are trimmed by 4 bases and 10 bases respectively. TCRbeta CDR3 regions were amplified from genomic DNA using the immunoSEQ Assay, a bias-controlled multiplex PCR. On the authors' methods: Within the assay, amplification of reference gene primers was used to estimate how many nucleated cells each sample contained. Sequence reads were collapsed and filtered to measure the absolute abundance of every unique TCRbeta CDR3 rearrangement. For each sample, productive Simpson clonality was calculated by taking the square root of Simpson's diversity index across productive rearrangements. TCRdb limited this immuneACCESS table to in-frame rearrangements with V and J called. A share of clones is missing; checked studies link under half to unresolved V genes, and the rest is unexplained. The DNA gave D and trimming, while V, J and clone size come from that table. This sample holds around 700,000 clones; 80% to 90% were observed only once. Approximately 0.25% of the sample is in the top ten clones.

Worth noting for this clone: What this receptor recognizes is not known. Base qualities are not recorded, but no much larger clone differs from it by a single base.

Whole blood was collected in K2EDTA tubes by collaborating institutions according to the institutions' own protocols. For TCRbeta analysis, collaborators shipped samples in one of three forms: frozen whole blood, isolated PBMCs, or DNA extracted from either of those sample types. The full study reports these points: How much clinical and demographic metadata was included differed by source and by participant, and the metadata was provided uncurated.

Sequenced input: peripheral blood. The TCR sequence derives from a woman aged 18-35 years with acute or convalescent COVID-19. The sequence is built from TRBV3-1 (or the pseudogene TRBV3-2) and TRBJ1-2; tentative D gene TRBD1, with 5 bases matching. CDR3 reads: CASSPRSQAYTF. The DNA sequence is TGTGCCAGCAGCCCACGGTCACAGGCCTACACCTTC.